The sequence of this T cell receptor beta chain was determined in a study of T-cell memory formation after mild COVID-19. One entry per CDR3 protein, called by TCRdb with MiXCR from the 5' RACE reads. The sample has roughly 350,000 distinct CDR3 sequences; around 28% are singletons. Between the trimmed V and J ends, which lost 0 bases and 0 bases, there was a span of 2 bases. The length of the CDR3 is 12 residues. Germline CDR1 and CDR2: GTSNPN and SVGIG (reference sequence). Note on this clonotype: Antigen: not known.

Study conclusions and caveats: CD8+ contracting clones occupied EMRA, while CD4+ ones occupied mainly CM and EM.

Sequenced: PBMCs or a T cell subset sorted from them (not recorded which). This chain links TRBV30 with TRBJ1-1; D not resolved. The clonotype comes from an adult woman who had mild COVID-19 (a few samples of this study predate the infection). Cell type and time point are not known. CDR3 sequence (DNA): TGTGCCTGGAGTGTATTGAACACTGAAGCTTTCTTT. This translates into CAWSVLNTEAFF.